Below, 15 T cell receptor beta chains from the same sample are listed, as sequenced in a study of blood T cell repertoires in COVID-19. Sequenced by immunoSEQ multiplex PCR; TCRdb stores in-frame clones only, minus some. The data hold just over 300,000 clones, with 87% observed a single time. Source material: PBMCs or T cells enriched from blood (not recorded which). These TCRs come from a woman aged 18 to 35 who had recovered from COVID-19.

This clone was counted ten times or more. The sample carries other DNA sequences with the same CDR3. The gene calls are TRBV7-3 and TRBJ2-6; D not certain. V was cut by 0 bases and J by 0 bases, with 12 bases left in between. There are 18 residues in the CDR3. The germline V gene encodes CDR1 SGHTA and CDR2 FQGTGA. CDR3 in amino acids: CASSLTWQVSSGANVLTF. CDR3 nucleotides: TGTGCCAGCAGCTTAACGTGGCAGGTCAGCTCTGGGGCCAACGTCCTGACTTTC.

The chain recombines TRBV28 with TRBJ1-6; TRBD1 aligns across 8 bases. CDR3 length: 18 residues. Trimming removed 4 bases from V and 8 bases from J; junction bases left unmatched: 16. Germline lookup yields CDR1 MDHEN and CDR2 SYDVKM. The CDR3 DNA follows: TGTGCCAGCAGTTCGGGTGGGGCAGGGGGCAGTTGGTATTCACCCCTCCACTTT. As protein: CASSSGGAGGSWYSPLHF.

The CDR3, as DNA: TGCGCCAGCAGCTCTAGCGGGAGGCGTGGGGAGCTGTTTTTT. Its protein is CASSSSGRRGELFF. The V call is TRBV4-1, the J call TRBJ2-2, with 11 bases identical to TRBD2. With 5 bases clipped from V and 8 bases from J, the junction kept 4 bases outside the gene matches. CDR3 length: 14 amino acids. Looked up from germline, CDR1 is MGHRA and CDR2 is YSYEKL.

The chain is built from TRBV11-2 and TRBJ2-1; 10 bases match TRBD1. This CDR3 comprises 16 residues. Unmatched junction bases numbered 10, after V lost 5 bases and J lost 6 bases. Germline CDR1 SGHAT, CDR2 FQNNGV. The CDR3 DNA follows: TGTGCCAGCAGCGTAGGACTTCGGACAGGGGGCAATGAGCAGTTCTTC. It yields the protein CASSVGLRTGGNEQFF.

The rearrangement joins TRBV24-1 to TRBJ1-5; perhaps TRBD1 as D (6 bases). The germline CDR1 and CDR2 sequences are KGHDR and SFDVKD. The CDR3 covers 14 residues. The V and J ends lost 3 bases and 13 bases respectively, with 18 bases between them. CDR3 residues: CATSDPFSGTPQHF. The CDR3, as DNA: TGTGCCACCAGTGATCCGTTTTCTGGGACACCGCAGCATTTT.

This clone was detected only a few times. The sample carries other DNA sequences with the same CDR3. The V call is TRBV9, the J call TRBJ2-1, with 7 bases that match TRBD2. V was clipped by 0 bases and J by 0 bases; unmatched bases: 3. CDR3 length: 16 residues. Germline V gene lookup returns CDR1 SGDLS and CDR2 YYNGEE. CDR3 region: CASSVGASGSYNEQFF. CDR3 bases: TGTGCCAGCAGCGTAGGAGCTAGCGGCTCCTACAATGAGCAGTTCTTC. The complete variable domain, with remaining parts taken from reference TRBV9 and TRBJ2-1, reads DSGVTQTPKHLITATGQRVTLRCSPRSGDLSVYWYQQSLDQGLQFLIQYYNGEERAKGNILERFSAQQFPDLHSELNLSSLELGDSALYFCASSVGASGSYNEQFFGPGTRLTVL.

This chain connects TRBV12-5 to TRBJ2-1; D is unresolved. V gave up 2 bases and J gave up 0 bases, with 14 bases separating them. Germline CDR1 reads LGHNT; CDR2 reads FRNRAP. The CDR3 consists of 17 residues. This chain's CDR3 is CASGLQATSTSYNEQFF. DNA for the CDR3: TGTGCTAGTGGTTTGCAGGCGACCTCGACCTCCTACAATGAGCAGTTCTTC.

This clone was seen just once. V gene TRBV30 combines with J gene TRBJ2-6; D possibly corresponds to TRBD1 (6 bases). CDR1 GTSNPN and CDR2 SVGIG come from the germline V gene (reference sequence). This CDR3 spans 14 amino acids. Trimming pared 0 bases from V and 6 bases from J, leaving 9 bases between. CDR3 DNA: TGTGCCTGGAGTGTGGGGGCACAGGCCAACGTCCTGACTTTC. Translation: CAWSVGAQANVLTF.

This clone was picked up a small number of times. The CDR3 nucleotides are TGTGCCAGCAGCTTAAGACTCTGGGGGCCCGATACGCAGTATTTT. This encodes CASSLRLWGPDTQYF. The rearrangement uses TRBV7-8 and TRBJ2-3; a possible D gene is TRBD1 (6 bases). This CDR3 comprises 15 residues. The germline gives CDR1 SGHVS, CDR2 FQNEAQ. Between the trimmed V and J ends, which lost 2 bases and 6 bases, there was a span of 15 bases. Using reference TRBV7-8 and TRBJ2-3 for the parts outside the CDR3, the full variable domain is GAGVSQSPRYKVAKRGQDVALRCDPISGHVSLFWYQQALGQGPEFLTYFQNEAQLDKSGLPSDRFFAERPEGSVSTLKIQRTQQEDSAVYLCASSLRLWGPDTQYFGPGTRLTVL.

This sequence joins TRBV10-3 and TRBJ2-7; 9 bases agree with TRBD2. The CDR3 contains 15 residues. Per germline, CDR1 ENHRY and CDR2 SYGVKD. Trimming took 4 bases from V and 3 from J; bases not matched to a gene: 7. The CDR3 DNA follows: TGTGCCATCAGTGCGGGACTAGCAGACGGCTACGAGCAGTACTTC. Protein product: CAISAGLADGYEQYF.

V gene TRBV5-1 combines with J gene TRBJ2-7; 8 positions agree with TRBD2. Germline values: CDR1 SGHRS, CDR2 YFSETQ. The CDR3 contains 14 residues. The V and J ends lost 5 bases and 6 bases, in that order; junction bases with no gene match: 10. The CDR3 coding sequence is TGCGCCAGCAGACTCGGACTAGCCGGTTCCGAGCAGTACTTC. Translating gives CASRLGLAGSEQYF.

The rearrangement links TRBV7-2 to TRBJ2-3; 7 positions agree with TRBD2. This CDR3 spans 16 amino acids. Germline V gives CDR1 SGHTA, CDR2 FQGNSA. V gave up 1 base and J gave up 1 base; unmatched junction bases: 5. In DNA, the CDR3 is TGTGCCAGCAGCTTAGGACTAGCCGCCGGCACAGATACGCAGTATTTT. This translates into CASSLGLAAGTDTQYF.

This chain uses TRBV7-2 with TRBJ2-3; TRBD2 is a possible D gene (5 bases). Germline V lookup: CDR1 SGHTA, CDR2 FQGNSA. The V and J ends lost 5 bases and 5 bases respectively, with 8 bases between them. This CDR3 is 12 amino acids long. CDR3 sequence: CASSPREDTQYF. The CDR3 DNA sequence: TGTGCCAGCAGCCCCCGGGAAGATACGCAGTATTTT.

The gene calls are TRBV20-1 and TRBJ2-5; D gene uncertain. CDR3 size: 11 residues. The germline V and J ends were trimmed by 6 bases and 2 bases, with 7 bases remaining between them. CDR1 and CDR2 from the germline V gene are DFQATT and SNEGSKA (reference sequence). The chain's CDR3 is CSAEAQETQYF. CDR3 nucleotides: TGCAGTGCAGAAGCTCAAGAGACCCAGTACTTC.

The chain is built from TRBV7-2 and TRBJ1-6, with a tentative D call TRBD1 (6 bases). This CDR3 spans 16 amino acids. Trimming took off 4 bases at V and 3 bases at J, with 13 bases between the two ends. The V gene's germline CDR1 is SGHTA and CDR2 FQGNSA. The CDR3 DNA reads as TGTGCCAGCAGCTCCGGACAGATAGTCTATAATTCACCCCTCCACTTT. This codes for CASSSGQIVYNSPLHF.